This TCR beta chain was recorded in a study of cytomegalovirus exposure and HLA in healthy donors. After removal of 5 bases from V and 7 bases from J, the junction contained 12 bases not matched to a gene. In germline, CDR1 is MNHEY, CDR2 SVGAGI. The CDR3 sequence is 15 residues long. Clones were sequenced by immunoSEQ multiplex PCR, and TCRdb holds only the in-frame ones, with some missing. The repertoire consists of 150,000 or so clones, with around 81% occurring once and the leading ten covering around 2.4%. The V call is TRBV6-5, the J call TRBJ1-2, with TRBD1 matching over 8 bases. This TCR was sampled from a man aged 25-45 years in good health and CMV-seropositive. The specimen sequenced was PBMCs. Here the CDR3 reads CASSGRTGPWGGYTF. The CDR3 region has the DNA TGTGCCAGCAGTGGACGGACAGGGCCCTGGGGTGGCTACACCTTC.